This T cell receptor (beta chain) was recovered during a study of OX40 agonist ivuxolimab in advanced cancers. Study details: Patients treated during dose escalation were battling hepatocellular carcinoma, melanoma, renal cell or head and neck cancer.

This clone has a single count. Antigen: not known. Some clones are missing from TCRdb's copy, which holds only in-frame ones; the method was immunoSEQ multiplex PCR. The sample lists about 33,000 clones; 65% to 85% were seen once. General study points: By week 6 at 0.1 to 3.0 mg/kg, blood CD4+ and CD8+ T cells had expanded clonally. Among the nonresponders, some also had low normalized T-cell clonal expansion.

In germline, CDR1 is LNHNV, CDR2 YYDKDF (reference sequence). CDR3 length: 15 residues. V gave up 1 base and J gave up 0 bases, with 10 bases separating them. This specimen was CD4+ or CD8+ T cells sorted from blood, taken in a trial of the OX40 agonist ivuxolimab. This chain links TRBV15 with TRBJ2-7; D ambiguous. This sequence originates from an adult with an advanced solid tumor such as melanoma, head and neck, liver or kidney cancer. The CDR3 nucleotides are TGTGCCACCAGCAGAGGGGTCACGAGCTCCTACGAGCAGTACTTC. This translates into CATSRGVTSSYEQYF.